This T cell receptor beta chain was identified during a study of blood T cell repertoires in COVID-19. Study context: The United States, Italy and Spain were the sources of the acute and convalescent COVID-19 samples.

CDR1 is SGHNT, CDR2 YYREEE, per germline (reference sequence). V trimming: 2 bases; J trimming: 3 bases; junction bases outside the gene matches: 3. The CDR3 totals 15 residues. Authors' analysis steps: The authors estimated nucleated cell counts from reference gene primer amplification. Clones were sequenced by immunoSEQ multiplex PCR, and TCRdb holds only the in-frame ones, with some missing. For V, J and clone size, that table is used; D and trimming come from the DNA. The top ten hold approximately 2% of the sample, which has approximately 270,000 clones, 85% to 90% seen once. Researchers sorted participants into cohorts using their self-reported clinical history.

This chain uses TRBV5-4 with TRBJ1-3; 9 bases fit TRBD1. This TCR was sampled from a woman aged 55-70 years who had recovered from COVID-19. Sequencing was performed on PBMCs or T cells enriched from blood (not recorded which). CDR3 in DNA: TGTGCCAGCAGCTTCGACAGGGGGTTTGGAAACACCATATATTTT. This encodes CASSFDRGFGNTIYF.